Listed below are T cell receptor beta chains from one sample, sequenced in a study of cytomegalovirus exposure and HLA in healthy donors. Sequencing used immunoSEQ multiplex PCR; TCRdb keeps in-frame clones, though not all of them. Of 150,000 to 200,000 clones in the sample, 84% were seen once. The sequencing sample was made of PBMCs. The receptors were sampled from a boy younger than 18 in good health and CMV-seronegative. CDR3s leave out the opening cysteine and the closing phenylalanine or tryptophan.

TRBJ2-7 TRBV28 ASSLPAGGGEQY
TRBJ1-1 TRBV6-5 ASSYQGSTEAF
TRBJ2-1 TRBV27 ASSLFSGRGVREQF
TRBJ1-4 TRBV6-1 ASRARGANEKLF
TRBJ2-7 TRBV14 ASSQDMHRAYEQY
TRBJ1-3 TRBV6-5 ASSTPFGNTIY
TRBJ2-3 TRBV6-1 ASSEEGATDTQY
TRBJ1-2 TRBV11-2 ASSSTGGNYGYT
TRBJ1-2 TRBV5-4 ASGGMGEDYGYT
TRBJ2-7 TRBV9 ASSFRDRGPYEQY
TRBJ2-1 TRBV13 ASSYRGAGASYEQF
TRBJ1-5 TRBV19 ASSDRGRNQPQH
TRBJ2-3 TRBV23-1 ASNTFWGGTDTQY
TRBJ2-1 TRBV7-9 ASSSSGLASREQF
TRBJ1-2 TRBV5-6 ASSLQGAYGYT
TRBJ2-5 TRBV5-1 ASSTGGQETQY
TRBJ2-5 TRBV7-8 ASSSVAGGINQY
TRBJ1-1 TRBV9 ASSATGHVNTEAF
TRBJ1-1 TRBV7-2 ASSSTRSTEAF
TRBJ1-2 TRBV5-4 ASSFGQGSGGYT
TRBJ2-1 TRBV10-3 AISEIWRYISYNEQF
TRBJ1-2 TRBV7-8 ASSLIPGGADGYT
TRBJ2-1 TRBV10-3 AISHRDRDNEQF
TRBJ2-7 TRBV27 ASSLPLLVSSYEQY
TRBJ2-2 TRBV7-2 ASTQGTGGSGELF
TRBJ1-2 TRBV7-2 ASSRTGLGYT
TRBJ2-2 TRBV6-5 ASSHGAGSGELF
TRBJ2-1 TRBV7-6 ASSLGPLSTQF
TRBJ2-7 TRBV5-1 ASSLERAEQY
TRBJ1-2 TRBV5-4 ASSLYGTLNYGYT
TRBJ2-2 TRBV10-3 AINTQPTTGELF
TRBJ1-6 TRBV30 AWSDTGFVSPLH
TRBJ1-2 TRBV19 ASSIAQGAQYGYT
TRBJ2-7 TRBV6-1 ASSRDPSFLYEQY
TRBJ2-7 TRBV15 ATSRLGLADYEQY
TRBJ2-2 TRBV7-9 ASSLDYAGELF
TRBJ2-5 TRBV5-1 ASSFTRTGSQETQY
TRBJ2-3 TRBV6-4 ASSDTAGSTDTQY
TRBJ2-3 TRBV5-1 ATRETPRADTQY
TRBJ1-3 TRBV9 ASSAKTGDSSGNTIY
TRBJ1-2 TRBV25-1 ASSGTGGGYGYT
TRBJ2-6 TRBV5-4 ASSFQAVGANVLT
TRBJ2-1 TRBV6-1 ASSELVGSYNEQF
TRBJ2-2 TRBV5-1 ASSLGLAGGFGTGELF
TRBJ2-7 TRBV2 ASRTGGEDEQY
TRBJ2-4 TRBV5-5 ASSSRSDIQY
TRBJ1-1 TRBV10-3 AIREGDSEAF
TRBJ1-4 TRBV30 AWTGESEKLF
TRBJ2-7 TRBV30 AWSSRKGSYEQY
TRBJ2-7 TRBV15 ATSSDRGISYEQY
TRBJ1-4 TRBV27 ASSFSRATNEKLF
TRBJ1-1 TRBV30 AWSGQGALRDTEAF
TRBJ2-5 TRBV7-3 ASSPRPGSQETQY
TRBJ1-3 TRBV9 ASSARRAISGNTIY
TRBJ1-5 TRBV10-2 ASGGTGPEPQH
. TRBV5-6 ASSQRGGTYEQY
TRBJ2-1 TRBV29-1 SVSDQQF
TRBJ1-5 TRBV28 ASSRRGQFGGPQH
TRBJ2-1 TRBV5-6 ASSLVGGQGKF